Sequencing of this TCR beta chain was carried out in a study of T cells after yellow fever vaccination. Study in general: It was SMART-Seq v4 Ultra Low Input that prepared the fractions with low cell numbers. The study, taken as a whole, reports: Re-detected after boosting: most primary clones, more than 95% of CD4 and about 89% of CD8.

There are 13 residues in the CDR3. The V end was cut by 0 bases, the J end by 5 bases, with 9 bases between. The germline V gene encodes CDR1 SQVTM and CDR2 ANQGSEA. This clonotype was seen only a few times. The antigen remains unidentified. Each CDR3 protein gets one entry after TCRdb re-called the 5' RACE reads with MiXCR. The sample shows roughly 310,000 distinct CDR3 sequences, 8% to 10% of them seen only once. This clonotype was sampled from a man aged 18-30 years who received the YFV17D yellow fever vaccine. This sequence joins TRBV29-1 and TRBJ2-3, with a weak D call TRBD1 (6 bases). Source: PBMCs, taken on the day of the first yellow fever vaccination. The DNA for the CDR3 is TGCAGCGTTGAAGAGGGGGCGGAAGATACGCAGTATTTT. Its translation: CSVEEGAEDTQYF.